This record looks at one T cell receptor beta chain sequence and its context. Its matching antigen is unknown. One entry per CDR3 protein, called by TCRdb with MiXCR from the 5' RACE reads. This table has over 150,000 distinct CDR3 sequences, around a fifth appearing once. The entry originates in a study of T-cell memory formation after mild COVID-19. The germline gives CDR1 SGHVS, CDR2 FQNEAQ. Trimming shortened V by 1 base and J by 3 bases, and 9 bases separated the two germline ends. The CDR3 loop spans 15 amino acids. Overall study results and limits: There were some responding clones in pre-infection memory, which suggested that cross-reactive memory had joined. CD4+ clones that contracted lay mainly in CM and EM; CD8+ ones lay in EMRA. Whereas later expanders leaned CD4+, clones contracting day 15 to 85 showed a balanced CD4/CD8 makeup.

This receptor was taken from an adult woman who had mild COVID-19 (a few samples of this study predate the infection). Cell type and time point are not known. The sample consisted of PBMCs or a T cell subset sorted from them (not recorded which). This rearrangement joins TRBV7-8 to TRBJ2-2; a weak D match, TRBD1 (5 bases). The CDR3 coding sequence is TGTGCCAGCAGCTTAGAGGGGTTGTACACCGGGGAGCTGTTTTTT. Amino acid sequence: CASSLEGLYTGELFF. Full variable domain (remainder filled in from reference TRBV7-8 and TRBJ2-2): GAGVSQSPRYKVAKRGQDVALRCDPISGHVSLFWYQQALGQGPEFLTYFQNEAQLDKSGLPSDRFFAERPEGSVSTLKIQRTQQEDSAVYLCASSLEGLYTGELFFGEGSRLTVL.